Shown below are 28 T cell receptor beta chains from a single sample sequenced in a study of blood T cells in healthy people across ages. For the second PCR, which ran for 7 to 11 cycles, a sample-barcoded 5' primer and a J-beta primer mix were used. MiXCR, applied by TCRdb to the 5' RACE reads, yields one record per CDR3 protein. The top ten clones hold about an eighth of a sample with some 1.1 million distinct CDR3 sequences, roughly two fifths of them seen once. The sample taken for sequencing was blood. Source of these receptors: a man aged 18 to 29 in good health.

This clonotype has more than one count but fewer than ten. The rearrangement links TRBV20-1 to TRBJ2-5, with 8 bases identical to TRBD1. V lost 1 base to trimming and J lost 7 bases; unmatched junction nucleotides: 8. This CDR3 contains 14 residues. The germline V gene has CDR1 DFQATT and CDR2 SNEGSKA (reference sequence). CDR3: CSARGTGSSRTQYF. CDR3 sequence (DNA): TGCAGTGCTAGAGGGACAGGGTCTTCACGGACCCAGTACTTC.

The rearrangement links TRBV27 to TRBJ1-2; D is unresolved. Trimming pared 0 bases from V and 2 bases from J, leaving 7 bases between. The V gene's germline CDR1 is MNHEY and CDR2 SMNVEV (reference sequence). The CDR3 is 14 residues long. The CDR3 protein is CASSLSPGNYGYTF. CDR3 bases: TGTGCCAGCAGTTTATCGCCAGGCAACTATGGCTACACCTTC.

CDR3 sequence reads: CASSVSAGLGGYTF. The DNA of the CDR3 is TGTGCCAGCAGTGTTTCGGCAGGCCTGGGGGGCTACACCTTC. V and J are TRBV2 and TRBJ1-2, with no clear D. Germline V gene data show CDR1 as SNHLY and CDR2 as FYNNEI. Trimming shortened V by 4 bases and J by 8 bases, and 17 bases separated the two germline ends. The CDR3 runs to 14 residues.

This clonotype was seen a few times. The rearrangement uses TRBV9 and TRBJ2-1; TRBD2 matches at 14 bases. This CDR3 contains 17 residues. The trim removed 3 bases at V and 4 bases at J, leaving 6 bases unmatched. CDR1 and CDR2 (germline): SGDLS, YYNGEE. CDR3 DNA sequence: TGTGCCAGCAGCGCCCCGGGACTAGCGGGGGCTTACAATGAGCAGTTCTTC. Its protein is CASSAPGLAGAYNEQFF.

The chain joins TRBV27 to TRBJ1-1; D ambiguous. Trimming removed 5 bases at V and 0 bases at J, with 7 bases between. The germline gives CDR1 MNHEY, CDR2 SMNVEV (reference sequence). CDR3 length: 13 amino acids. CDR3 DNA: TGTGCCAGCAGTCGGATAATGAACACTGAAGCTTTCTTT. Protein sequence: CASSRIMNTEAFF.

The chain links TRBV9 to TRBJ1-4, with TRBD1 matching over 8 bases. This CDR3 spans 16 amino acids. CDR1 and CDR2 from the germline V gene are SGDLS and YYNGEE. V shed 3 bases and J 5 bases; nucleotides not matched to a gene: 9. This chain's CDR3 is CASSATVGQENEKLFF. The DNA of the CDR3 is TGTGCCAGCAGCGCGACCGTGGGACAGGAGAATGAAAAACTGTTTTTT.

This chain connects TRBV4-2 to TRBJ2-3, with 13 bases aligning to TRBD2. Germline loops: CDR1 LGHNA, CDR2 YNFKEQ. This CDR3 has 17 residues. Trimming at V came to 2 bases and at J to 3 bases, leaving 5 bases not matched to a gene. The CDR3 nucleotides are TGTGCCAGCAGCCAAAGGCAACTAGCGGGGGGGACAGATACGCAGTATTTT. Protein: CASSQRQLAGGTDTQYF.

The chain links TRBV20-1 to TRBJ2-3, with 15 bases lining up with TRBD2. Germline lookup yields CDR1 DFQATT and CDR2 SNEGSKA (reference sequence). V was pared by 6 bases and J by 7 bases, with 8 bases of the junction left unmatched. There are 15 residues in the CDR3. The CDR3 here is CSAYGTSGGRNTQYF. The DNA for the CDR3 is TGCAGTGCGTACGGGACTAGCGGGGGGAGAAATACGCAGTATTTT.

The chain joins TRBV24-1 to TRBJ2-1; 8 bases align to TRBD1. Trimming cost V 4 bases and J 1 base; bases outside gene matches: 5. The germline V gene has CDR1 KGHDR and CDR2 SFDVKD. The CDR3 has 16 residues. Here the CDR3 reads CATSDQDRESYNEQFF. As DNA, the CDR3 is TGTGCCACCAGTGACCAGGACAGGGAATCCTACAATGAGCAGTTCTTC.

The chain employs TRBV27 and TRBJ1-6, with a possible D match to TRBD1 (5 bases). V was trimmed by 2 bases and J by 8 bases, leaving 16 bases between them. From germline, CDR1 is MNHEY and CDR2 SMNVEV (reference sequence). The CDR3 runs 16 residues. In nucleotides, the CDR3 is TGTGCCAGCAGTTTAGCCCCAGGGAGCCGATATTCACCCCTCCACTTT. This gives the protein CASSLAPGSRYSPLHF.

The V and J genes are TRBV7-2 and TRBJ2-3, with a possible D match to TRBD2 (6 bases). The CDR3 runs to 16 residues. Per germline, CDR1 SGHTA and CDR2 FQGNSA. V was clipped by 2 bases and J by 1 base, with 13 bases between them. CDR3: CASSLSEAGRTDTQYF. The CDR3 DNA reads as TGTGCCAGCAGCTTAAGTGAGGCGGGGCGCACAGATACGCAGTATTTT.

The V call is TRBV6-5, the J call TRBJ1-1; a weak D match, TRBD1 (6 bases). The V and J ends lost 7 bases and 1 base respectively, with 13 bases between them. This CDR3 is 14 amino acids long. Looked up from germline, CDR1 is MNHEY and CDR2 is SVGAGI. The DNA of the CDR3 is TGTGCCAGCACCCACGGGACACCGAACACTGAAGCTTTCTTT. This encodes CASTHGTPNTEAFF.

The chain couples TRBV4-1 to TRBJ1-5; D perhaps matches TRBD1 (6 bases). The germline V and J ends were trimmed by 1 base and 3 bases, with 7 bases remaining between them. This CDR3 comprises 14 residues. Germline assignment: CDR1 MGHRA and CDR2 YSYEKL. CDR3 sequence: CASSQGGPNQPQHF. For the CDR3, the DNA is TGCGCCAGCAGCCAAGGGGGGCCCAATCAGCCCCAGCATTTT.

This clonotype was counted only a few times. J is TRBJ1-5 and V is TRBV29-1; D is uncertain. The V end lost 6 bases, the J end lost 1 base, and 19 bases lay between the germline ends. Germline V CDR1 and CDR2: SQVTM, ANQGSEA. CDR3 size: 16 residues. The CDR3 sequence is CSVGIPNSQSNQPQHF. Written as DNA, the CDR3 is TGCAGCGTCGGGATCCCCAACTCCCAAAGCAATCAGCCCCAGCATTTT.

This clonotype was counted ten times or more. The chain employs TRBV4-3 and TRBJ2-1, with no clear D. The V and J ends lost 0 bases and 8 bases respectively, with 14 bases between them. Germline assignment: CDR1 LGHNA and CDR2 YSLEER. CDR3 length: 15 residues. CDR3: CASSQEGFTLHEQFF. The CDR3 DNA follows: TGCGCCAGCAGCCAAGAAGGCTTCACGCTCCATGAGCAGTTCTTC.

The V call is TRBV5-1, the J call TRBJ2-7; a weak D match, TRBD2 (5 bases). The CDR3 is 13 amino acids. V was shortened by 4 bases and J by 3 bases, with 11 bases between the two germline ends. Germline CDR1 is SGHRS and CDR2 is YFSETQ. This CDR3 is CASSDGLLYEQYF. The CDR3 DNA reads TGCGCCAGCAGCGACGGACTCCTCTACGAGCAGTACTTC.

As regards this clonotype: A read error may be the cause here, since a much bigger clone is one base away. The chain employs TRBV12-3 or TRBV12-4 and TRBJ2-7; tentative D call: TRBD2 (6 bases). The CDR3 totals 16 residues. V dropped 1 base and J dropped 7 bases, with 20 bases sitting between them. The CDR3 DNA reads TGTGCCAGCAGTTTAGGGCCCCCCGCGGACTACAATGAGCAGTACTTC. Amino acid sequence: CASSLGPPADYNEQYF.

The V and J genes are TRBV20-1 and TRBJ1-6, with 7 bases identical to TRBD1. The CDR3 is made up of 15 amino acids. Germline V gene lookup returns CDR1 DFQATT and CDR2 SNEGSKA (reference sequence). Losses at the gene ends were 5 bases for V and 8 bases for J; bases not matched to a gene: 12. CDR3 sequence (DNA): TGCAGTGCTGCCGATCGACAGGGAGGTGATTCACCCCTCCACTTT. Its translation is CSAADRQGGDSPLHF.

Concerning this clonotype: An end of the junction differs from the germline gene, which may be a read error. The J gene is TRBJ2-7, the V gene TRBV4-3; unclear D gene. Germline V gene sequence: CDR1 LGHNA, CDR2 YSLEER. The CDR3 is 13 amino acids. DNA of the CDR3: TGTGCCAGCAGCCAATCCTACGCGACCGAGCAGTACTTC. Protein sequence: CASSQSYATEQYF.

This clonotype appeared a few times. The chain combines TRBV6-5 with TRBJ1-1; 7 nucleotides match TRBD1. The CDR3 contains 16 residues. V gave up 3 bases and J gave up 1 base; unmatched junction bases: 8. CDR1 and CDR2 from the germline V gene are MNHEY and SVGAGI. CDR3 residues: CASSYSSGTANTEAFF. DNA for the CDR3: TGTGCCAGCAGTTATTCCTCAGGGACAGCGAACACTGAAGCTTTCTTT.

The chain is built from TRBV7-9 and TRBJ2-5; D is unresolved. CDR1 and CDR2 (germline): SEHNR, FQNEAQ (reference sequence). CDR3 length: 14 amino acids. Trimming removed 4 bases at V and 0 bases at J, with 9 bases between. The CDR3 spells CASSSEQYQETQYF. Here the CDR3 DNA reads TGTGCCAGCAGCTCTGAACAGTACCAAGAGACCCAGTACTTC.

J is TRBJ1-4 and V is TRBV12-3 or TRBV12-4, with 8 positions matching TRBD1. This CDR3 spans 14 amino acids. The trim removed 6 bases at V and 8 bases at J, leaving 8 bases unmatched. The CDR3 nucleotides are TGTGCCAGCAGCTCCGGACAGGGCCGGGAAAAACTGTTTTTT. Protein product: CASSSGQGREKLFF.

There are many counts of this clonotype. J is TRBJ2-1 and V is TRBV5-1, with 10 bases fitting TRBD1. The CDR3 spans 14 residues. With 8 bases clipped from V and 6 bases from J, the junction kept 8 bases outside the gene matches. Germline CDR1 is SGHRS and CDR2 is YFSETQ. CDR3 sequence (DNA): TGCGCCAGTCAACGGACAGGGGGTGTCAATGAGCAGTTCTTC. Translation gives CASQRTGGVNEQFF.

In its sample, this clonotype was seen a few times. The chain recombines TRBV7-9 with TRBJ1-1, with D hard to call. The CDR3 has 15 residues. V dropped 3 bases and J dropped 5 bases, with 16 bases sitting between them. Per germline, CDR1 SEHNR and CDR2 FQNEAQ (reference sequence). The CDR3 sequence is CASSFGLTRETEAFF. The CDR3 DNA follows: TGTGCCAGCAGCTTTGGGTTAACAAGGGAGACTGAAGCTTTCTTT.

The V gene is TRBV15, the J gene TRBJ1-3; 9 nucleotides agree with TRBD1. There are 16 residues in the CDR3. Germline loops: CDR1 LNHNV, CDR2 YYDKDF (reference sequence). Germline trimming cut 2 bases from V and 7 bases from J; bases unmatched to any gene: 9. The CDR3 region has the DNA TGTGCCACCAGCAGAACGACAGGGGGTGGGAGGAACACCATATATTTT. This gives the protein CATSRTTGGGRNTIYF.

This chain links TRBV12-3 or TRBV12-4 with TRBJ2-4; D not resolved. The CDR3 length is 11 residues. Trimming shortened V by 8 bases and J by 13 bases, and 15 bases separated the two germline ends. The CDR3 is CASRFNNEQYF. The CDR3 DNA follows: TGTGCCAGCCGCTTCAACAATGAGCAGTACTTC.

The V and J genes are TRBV2 and TRBJ2-7; no clear D. V was cut by 6 bases and J by 0 bases, with 6 bases left in between. The CDR3 runs 12 residues. The germline CDR1 and CDR2 sequences are SNHLY and FYNNEI. CDR3 nucleotide sequence: TGTGCCAGCAGGCCTGCCTCCTACGAGCAGTACTTC. Translated: CASRPASYEQYF.

The CDR3 region has the DNA TGTGCCAGCAGGGGGGACTACCAAGAGACCCAGTACTTC. Translating gives CASRGDYQETQYF. The chain uses TRBV12-3 or TRBV12-4 and TRBJ2-5; a possible D gene is TRBD2 (6 bases). There are 13 residues in the CDR3. Trimming left V 6 bases short and J 0 bases short, with 8 bases between.